Below are 5 T cell receptor beta chains sequenced from a single sample in a study of coeliac disease. Study-level findings and limits: Control samples showed higher TRB and TRG clonality than intraepithelial and lamina propria samples in active celiac disease.

The assay was immunoSEQ multiplex PCR, and TCRdb's table has in-frame clones only and misses some. The repertoire has 6,000 to 8,500 clones, almost 70% of them found once; the top ten carry about 4.5%. No cognate antigen is known for these TCRs. The sequencing input was lamina propria lymphocytes from the gut. The receptors come from a woman aged 18-29 years with active celiac disease.

The chain combines TRBV9 with TRBJ2-7; 9 nucleotides agree with TRBD2. Germline CDR1 is SGDLS and CDR2 is YYNGEE. This CDR3 is built from 17 residues. V shed 4 bases, J shed 6 bases, and the junction held 17 bases outside the gene matches. CDR3 region: CASSPTSWGGRASEQYF. CDR3 sequence (DNA): TGTGCCAGCAGCCCCACTTCTTGGGGCGGGAGGGCCAGCGAGCAGTACTTC.

The V gene is TRBV10-1, the J gene TRBJ2-1, with D possibly matching TRBD1 (5 bases). The CDR3 loop spans 15 amino acids. Trimming stripped 5 bases from V and 0 bases from J, with 11 bases between. Germline assignment: CDR1 WNHNN and CDR2 SYGVQD (reference sequence). The CDR3 protein is CASSKRQSSYNEQFF. DNA of the CDR3: TGCGCCAGCAGTAAAAGACAGAGCTCCTACAATGAGCAGTTCTTC.

This clone was found a few times. This chain uses TRBV5-8 with TRBJ1-5; 7 bases are a match to TRBD1. CDR3 length: 14 amino acids. CDR1 and CDR2 (germline): SGHTS, YDEGEE. The V gene end was trimmed by 5 bases and the J gene end by 3 bases; junction bases not matched to a gene: 5. CDR3 nucleotide sequence: TGTGCCAGCAGTTTAGACAGGGCCAATCAGCCCCAGCATTTT. Translated, it gives CASSLDRANQPQHF.

The gene calls are TRBV5-6 and TRBJ2-7, with a possible D match to TRBD1 (6 bases). CDR1 is SGHDT and CDR2 is YYEEEE in the germline V gene. V was pared by 4 bases and J by 4 bases, with 9 bases between. This CDR3 has 12 residues. CDR3 sequence reads: CASSLGQYEQYF. The CDR3, as DNA: TGTGCCAGCAGCCTAGGACAGTACGAGCAGTACTTC.

The chain joins TRBV13 to TRBJ1-1; D is ambiguous. CDR1 is PRHDT, CDR2 FYEKMQ, per germline (reference sequence). Trimming took off 0 bases at V and 0 bases at J, with 2 bases between the two ends. The CDR3 runs 13 residues. DNA of the CDR3: TGTGCCAGCAGCTTAGGCTTGAACACTGAAGCTTTCTTT. It encodes CASSLGLNTEAFF.